The 14 T cell receptor beta chains given below trace back to one sample, sequenced in a study of molecular identifiers for immune sequencing clone quantification. TCRdb used MiXCR to reprocess the PCR reads, holding one entry per CDR3 protein. The sample lists hundreds of thousands of distinct CDR3 sequences, about 21% occurring once. The sample taken for sequencing was naive CD8+ T cells from blood, with Jurkat cell RNA spiked in. Specified subset: FACS-sorted CD8+CD4-CCR7+CD45RA+ naive T cells. These receptor sequences come from a human donor in good health. Some libraries in this study had Jurkat cell RNA spiked in.

This clonotype has at least ten counts. This chain uses TRBV5-8 with TRBJ1-1, with 7 bases fitting TRBD1. Germline V gene data show CDR1 as SGHTS and CDR2 as YDEGEE. Trimming at V came to 10 bases and at J to 0 bases, leaving 6 bases not matched to a gene. The CDR3 runs to 13 residues. The CDR3 here is CAENRGLNTEAFF. The DNA for the CDR3 is TGTGCCGAAAACAGGGGACTGAACACTGAAGCTTTCTTT.

In regard to this clonotype: At one end, the junction sequence differs from germline, possibly due to a read error. The rearrangement uses TRBV4-3 and TRBJ2-7; 7 bases map to TRBD1. Germline V CDR1 and CDR2: LGHNA, YSLEER. CDR3 length: 15 residues. The CDR3 loop reads CASNQDPGQSYEQCF. The CDR3 region has the DNA TGCGCCAGCAACCAAGATCCGGGACAGTCCTACGAGCAGTGCTTC.

The CDR3 spells CASTLSNRADQPQHF. The CDR3 coding sequence is TGTGCCAGCACCCTCTCAAACCGGGCCGATCAGCCCCAGCATTTT. V and J are TRBV12-3 or TRBV12-4 and TRBJ1-5; D gene uncertain. The V gene lost 7 bases and the J gene lost 5 bases, with 18 bases spanning the gap. The CDR3 is 15 amino acids.

The table lists this clonotype with many counts. The rearrangement uses TRBV11-2 and TRBJ2-3; TRBD2 matches 10 bases. V was pared by 2 bases and J by 4 bases, with 15 bases of the junction left unmatched. The CDR3 totals 19 residues. Germline lookup yields CDR1 SGHAT and CDR2 FQNNGV. The CDR3 sequence: CASSLSAALAGEVSDTQYF. The DNA for the CDR3 is TGTGCCAGCAGCTTATCGGCAGCTCTAGCGGGAGAGGTGTCAGATACGCAGTATTTT.

This clonotype was observed at least ten times. This chain links TRBV29-1 with TRBJ2-2; possibly TRBD1 for D (6 bases). Between the trimmed V and J ends, which lost 1 base and 1 base, there was a span of 13 bases. Germline V gene lookup returns CDR1 SQVTM and CDR2 ANQGSEA. The CDR3 extends over 16 amino acids. The DNA of the CDR3 is TGCAGCGTTGAAGTAATACAGGGTCGGAACACCGGGGAGCTGTTTTTT. It codes for CSVEVIQGRNTGELFF.

In this sample, this clonotype turned up many times. This sequence joins TRBV29-1 and TRBJ1-3; D might be TRBD1 (5 bases). The CDR3 consists of 14 residues. Trimming took 0 bases from V and 3 from J, leaving 9 bases between them. Looked up from germline, CDR1 is SQVTM and CDR2 is ANQGSEA. The CDR3: CSVEDQGDGNTIYF. Written as DNA, the CDR3 is TGCAGCGTTGAAGATCAGGGTGATGGAAACACCATATATTTT.

This clonotype was seen a handful of times. At one end, the junction sequence differs from germline, possibly due to a read error. The chain has TRBV6-5 and TRBJ2-7, with 8 bases fitting TRBD2. The CDR3 is made up of 14 amino acids. Per the germline V gene, CDR1 is MNHEY and CDR2 is SVGAGI. The CDR3 bases are TGTGCCGGCAGTTGGCGGGGGGCAGGGGACGAGCAGTACTTC. Translated: CAGSWRGAGDEQYF.

In the case of this clonotype: Given a much more abundant clone one base away, this may be a read error. The V gene is TRBV20-1, the J gene TRBJ2-1; D is unclear. This CDR3 is built from 12 residues. V lost 0 bases, J lost 9 bases, and 9 bases lay in between. Germline V gene sequence: CDR1 DFQATT, CDR2 SNEGSKA (reference sequence). CDR3 in DNA: TGCAGTGCTAGAGATAGTTCCGGTGAGCAGTTCTTC. It translates to CSARDSSGEQFF.

At least ten counts were recorded for this clonotype. CDR3 in amino acids: CASRGTSGTYEQYF. CDR3 nucleotide sequence: TGTGCCAGCAGGGGGACTAGCGGGACCTACGAGCAGTACTTC. The chain employs TRBV2 and TRBJ2-7; 13 nucleotides line up with TRBD2. J was trimmed by 2 bases and V by 6 bases; bases with no gene match: 1. Germline values: CDR1 SNHLY, CDR2 FYNNEI. CDR3 length: 14 residues.

On this clonotype itself: Since a much larger clone is just one base distant, this may be a read error. The rearrangement uses TRBV2 and TRBJ1-1; D is possibly TRBD1 (5 bases). CDR3 length: 14 residues. Germline CDR1 and CDR2: SNHLY and FYNNEI. CDR3 protein: CAGSETQENTEAFF. The CDR3 DNA follows: TGTGCCGGCAGTGAGACACAGGAGAACACTGAAGCTTTCTTT.

This clonotype was found a few times. The chain recombines TRBV10-3 with TRBJ2-7; TRBD2 matches 9 bases. J gave up 3 bases and V 7 bases, and 10 bases lay outside the gene matches. Germline V lookup: CDR1 ENHRY, CDR2 SYGVKD. The CDR3 runs 15 residues. CDR3: CAINGLAGPGYEQYF. CDR3 coding DNA: TGTGCCATCAATGGTCTAGCGGGACCGGGCTACGAGCAGTACTTC.

There are many counts of this clonotype. This chain joins TRBV20-1 and TRBJ2-5; maybe TRBD1 (6 bases). Trimming cost V 3 bases and J 2 bases, with 22 bases left between them. Germline loops: CDR1 DFQATT, CDR2 SNEGSKA (reference sequence). CDR3 length: 17 amino acids. The CDR3 nucleotides read TGCAGTGCTAGGGATTTAGAATCTACAGGGATTCAAGAGACCCAGTACTTC. It yields the protein CSARDLESTGIQETQYF.

This clonotype was seen at least ten times. The chain recombines TRBV19 with TRBJ2-3; 7 positions agree with TRBD2. This CDR3 has 15 amino acids. CDR1 is LNHDA, CDR2 SQIVND, per germline (reference sequence). J gave up 6 bases and V 5 bases, and 11 bases lay outside the gene matches. CDR3 sequence reads: CASSVGLTPMDTQYF. CDR3 DNA sequence: TGTGCCAGTAGTGTGGGACTAACCCCGATGGATACGCAGTATTTT.

Note on this clonotype: An end of the junction differs from the germline gene, which may be a read error. The rearrangement links TRBV20-1 to TRBJ1-3; D is ambiguous. CDR1 DFQATT and CDR2 SNEGSKA come from the germline V gene (reference sequence). The CDR3 consists of 17 residues. This CDR3 reads CSTRGWTGASSGNTIYF. The CDR3 DNA follows: TGCAGTACTAGAGGATGGACGGGCGCATCTTCTGGAAACACCATATATTTT.